Below, 30 T cell receptor beta chains from the same sample are listed, as sequenced in a study of cytomegalovirus exposure and HLA in healthy donors. The PCR contained 60 Vbeta and 13 Jbeta primers. Clones were sequenced by immunoSEQ multiplex PCR, and TCRdb holds only the in-frame ones, with some missing. The data contain tens of thousands of clones, about 9.5% of them singletons. The sequencing input was PBMCs. The receptor source for this set is a man between 60 and 75 years old in good health and CMV-seropositive.

The rearrangement uses TRBV7-3 and TRBJ1-1; 8 bases line up with TRBD1. V trimming: 4 bases; J trimming: 1 base; junction bases outside the gene matches: 2. CDR3 length: 14 residues. In germline, CDR1 is SGHTA, CDR2 FQGTGA. DNA for the CDR3: TGTGCCAGCAGCTCCGGGACAGGGAACACTGAAGCTTTCTTT. As protein: CASSSGTGNTEAFF. The full variable domain, in which reference TRBV7-3 and TRBJ1-1 provide the parts outside the CDR3, is GAGVSQTPSNKVTEKGKYVELRCDPISGHTALYWYRQSLGQGPEFLIYFQGTGAADDSGLPNDRFFAVRPEGSVSTLKIQRTERGDSAVYLCASSSGTGNTEAFFGQGTRLTVV.

In this sample, this clone turned up a few times. The chain combines TRBV30 with TRBJ2-2; 9 bases match TRBD1. V was pared by 2 bases and J by 2 bases, with 3 bases of the junction left unmatched. Germline CDR1 GTSNPN, CDR2 SVGIG (reference sequence). The length of the CDR3 is 15 residues. Written as DNA, the CDR3 is TGTGCCTGGAGTAAGGACAGGGGTAACACCGGGGAGCTGTTTTTT. This gives the protein CAWSKDRGNTGELFF.

The sample holds a few counts of this clone. The gene calls are TRBV6-1 and TRBJ1-2; 8 nucleotides agree with TRBD1. Germline V gives CDR1 MNHNS, CDR2 SASEGT. V shed 5 bases and J 4 bases; nucleotides not matched to a gene: 9. The CDR3 runs 15 residues. For the CDR3, the DNA is TGTGCCAGCAGTCGGACAGGGTCCGTTGGCTATGGCTACACCTTC. Protein sequence: CASSRTGSVGYGYTF.

This clone has only a few counts. This CDR3 is also generated by other DNA sequences in the sample. The rearrangement joins TRBV28 to TRBJ2-5, with 8 bases that match TRBD2. The trim removed 9 bases at V and 2 bases at J, leaving 5 bases unmatched. From germline, CDR1 is MDHEN and CDR2 SYDVKM. The CDR3 extends over 13 amino acids. CDR3 nucleotide sequence: TGTGCCAGTAGGGTAGCGGGACAAGAGACCCAGTACTTC. The encoded protein is CASRVAGQETQYF.

This clone turned up a few times. CDR3 sequence (DNA): TGTGCCAGCAGAACCCGGGACAGGGATATCTATGGCTACACCTTC. Translation gives CASRTRDRDIYGYTF. This chain connects TRBV6-5 to TRBJ1-2; 9 nucleotides line up with TRBD1. The V gene's germline CDR1 is MNHEY and CDR2 SVGAGI. V trimming: 6 bases; J trimming: 4 bases; junction bases outside the gene matches: 9. The length of the CDR3 is 15 residues.

The rearrangement uses TRBV5-6 and TRBJ1-2; D call uncertain. V was shortened by 0 bases and J by 4 bases, with 7 bases between the two germline ends. Germline loops: CDR1 SGHDT, CDR2 YYEEEE. The CDR3 length is 13 residues. The CDR3 protein is CASSLGNSYGYTF. The DNA of the CDR3 is TGTGCCAGCAGCTTGGGAAACAGCTATGGCTACACCTTC. The whole variable domain, filled in from reference TRBV5-6 and TRBJ1-2, reads DAGVTQSPTHLIKTRGQQVTLRCSPKSGHDTVSWYQQALGQGPQFIFQYYEEEERQRGNFPDRFSGHQFPNYSSELNVNALLLGDSALYLCASSLGNSYGYTFGSGTRLTVV.

This clone occurred a few times. This rearrangement joins TRBV29-1 to TRBJ2-5; D call uncertain. CDR3 length equals 12 residues. CDR1 and CDR2 (germline): SQVTM, ANQGSEA. V dropped 1 base and J dropped 0 bases, with 3 bases sitting between them. The CDR3 sequence is CSVEVNQETQYF. The CDR3 nucleotides read TGCAGCGTTGAAGTCAACCAAGAGACCCAGTACTTC.

The sample holds a few counts of this clone. V and J are TRBV7-9 and TRBJ1-1; the match to TRBD1 covers 7 bases. The junction had 1 base not matched to a gene; V was cut back by 1 base and J by 8 bases. The CDR3 is made up of 12 amino acids. The germline gives CDR1 SEHNR, CDR2 FQNEAQ (reference sequence). The CDR3 sequence: CASSLVQGEAFF. Here the CDR3 DNA reads TGTGCCAGCAGCTTAGTACAGGGGGAAGCTTTCTTT.

This clone was seen repeatedly, ten times or more. This rearrangement joins TRBV18 to TRBJ2-6; no clear D. The CDR3 is made up of 15 amino acids. Germline V gives CDR1 KGHSH, CDR2 LQKENI. Trimming removed 2 bases from V and 0 bases from J, with 5 bases in between. DNA of the CDR3: TGTGCCAGCTCACCAGGCATCTCTGGGGCCAACGTCCTGACTTTC. Translation: CASSPGISGANVLTF.

Only a few counts were recorded for this clone. This sample includes further DNA sequences coding for the same CDR3. This chain links TRBV7-9 with TRBJ2-7; no definite D call. CDR3 size: 11 residues. Deletions cut 5 bases from V and 0 bases from J, with 2 bases between. Per the germline V gene, CDR1 is SEHNR and CDR2 is FQNEAQ (reference sequence). CDR3 DNA sequence: TGTGCCAGCAGCCTCTCCTACGAGCAGTACTTC. Residues: CASSLSYEQYF.

This chain joins TRBV5-6 and TRBJ1-1; the D gene is possibly TRBD1 (5 bases). The germline CDR1 and CDR2 sequences are SGHDT and YYEEEE. V was shortened by 10 bases and J by 1 base, with 14 bases between the two germline ends. The CDR3 has 13 residues. The CDR3 reads CAVTGGRNTEAFF. In DNA form, the CDR3 reads TGTGCCGTAACGGGGGGGAGGAACACTGAAGCTTTCTTT.

This clone has more than one count but fewer than ten. The V and J genes are TRBV7-2 and TRBJ2-3; D is possibly TRBD2 (6 bases). Trimming stripped 3 bases from V and 0 bases from J, with 13 bases between. CDR1 is SGHTA and CDR2 is FQGNSA in the germline V gene. This CDR3 comprises 16 residues. DNA for the CDR3: TGTGCCAGCAGCTTCCAGGGCGGGATGAGCACAGATACGCAGTATTTT. It yields the protein CASSFQGGMSTDTQYF.

This clone has just a few counts. V is TRBV18 and J is TRBJ2-7; tentative D call: TRBD2 (7 bases). V was pared by 4 bases and J by 5 bases, with 27 bases between. The CDR3 has 18 residues. The germline gives CDR1 KGHSH, CDR2 LQKENI. Here the CDR3 reads CASSLRRTGGGNRDEQYV. CDR3 DNA: TGTGCCAGCTCACTGCGGAGGACGGGAGGAGGCAACAGGGACGAGCAGTACGTC.

The V call is TRBV7-6, the J call TRBJ2-3, with TRBD1 matching over 8 bases. The junction had 2 bases not matched to a gene; V was cut back by 5 bases and J by 1 base. The CDR3 covers 14 residues. Germline CDR1 and CDR2: SGHVS and FNYEAQ. The CDR3 loop is CASSPRGRTDTQYF. As DNA, the CDR3 is TGTGCCAGCAGCCCCAGGGGGCGCACAGATACGCAGTATTTT.

The chain joins TRBV5-1 to TRBJ2-5; the D gene is possibly TRBD2 (5 bases). Per the germline V gene, CDR1 is SGHRS and CDR2 is YFSETQ. Trimming took 4 bases from V and 2 from J, leaving 15 bases between them. CDR3 length equals 15 residues. In nucleotides, the CDR3 is TGCGCCAGCAGCCGCTGGGAGCGCCTTCAAGAGACCCAGTACTTC. It codes for CASSRWERLQETQYF.

The J gene is TRBJ1-2, the V gene TRBV5-4; perhaps TRBD1 as D (5 bases). CDR1 is SGHNT, CDR2 YYREEE, per germline (reference sequence). The CDR3 is made up of 13 amino acids. Trimming cost V 1 base and J 4 bases, with 8 bases left between them. CDR3: CASSLQGGYGYTF. The CDR3 DNA is TGTGCCAGCAGCTTGCAGGGTGGCTATGGCTACACCTTC.

This clone was counted between two and nine times. The chain uses TRBV5-4 and TRBJ1-5; TRBD1 agrees at 9 bases. The germline CDR1 and CDR2 sequences are SGHNT and YYREEE (reference sequence). Trimming cost V 5 bases and J 7 bases; bases outside gene matches: 7. This CDR3 contains 14 residues. DNA for the CDR3: TGTGCCAGCAGTGAGCAGGGGACAGGGCAGCCCCAGCATTTT. Its protein is CASSEQGTGQPQHF.

The chain joins TRBV2 to TRBJ1-5, with a possible D match to TRBD1 (6 bases). This CDR3 has 15 amino acids. V lost 2 bases, J lost 5 bases, and 13 bases lay in between. The germline CDR1 and CDR2 sequences are SNHLY and FYNNEI. The CDR3 loop is CASSEFPRGHQPQHF. CDR3 DNA: TGTGCCAGCAGTGAATTTCCCAGGGGTCATCAGCCCCAGCATTTT.

This clone showed up just a few times. The CDR3, as DNA: TGCGCCAGCAGCTTGGGCGGGAGGCGCGAGCAGTACTTC. It yields the protein CASSLGGRREQYF. The chain is built from TRBV5-1 and TRBJ2-7; 8 bases line up with TRBD2. The CDR3 covers 13 residues. CDR1 SGHRS and CDR2 YFSETQ come from the germline V gene. Trimming at V came to 0 bases and at J to 6 bases, leaving 2 bases not matched to a gene.

This chain joins TRBV27 and TRBJ2-7; D may be TRBD2 (5 bases). The CDR3 has 13 amino acids. V was cut by 5 bases and J by 1 base, with 9 bases left in between. Per the germline V gene, CDR1 is MNHEY and CDR2 is SMNVEV (reference sequence). CDR3 nucleotide sequence: TGTGCCAGCAGTCCCGGACTTTCCTACGAGCAGTACGTC. The encoded protein is CASSPGLSYEQYV.

This clone was detected a few times. This rearrangement joins TRBV7-2 to TRBJ2-7, with 13 bases fitting TRBD2. V dropped 3 bases and J dropped 4; count of bases not matched to a gene: 3. The CDR3 is 15 amino acids. Germline CDR1 and CDR2: SGHTA and FQGNSA. In DNA form, the CDR3 reads TGTGCCAGCAGCTTGGGGACTAGCGGGGTATACGAGCAGTACTTC. Its protein is CASSLGTSGVYEQYF.

This sequence joins TRBV6-1 and TRBJ2-3, with a weak D call TRBD2 (6 bases). CDR1 MNHNS and CDR2 SASEGT come from the germline V gene. The length of the CDR3 is 13 residues. Trimming shortened V by 4 bases and J by 5 bases, and 10 bases separated the two germline ends. CDR3 sequence: CASSATRQDTQYF. For the CDR3, the DNA is TGTGCCAGCAGTGCGACTAGGCAAGATACGCAGTATTTT.

This clone was counted a few times. The chain couples TRBV10-3 to TRBJ2-3; possible D gene TRBD2, 6 bases. Trimming took off 5 bases at V and 4 bases at J, with 16 bases between the two ends. This CDR3 has 15 amino acids. Germline V gene sequence: CDR1 ENHRY, CDR2 SYGVKD. CDR3 coding DNA: TGTGCCATCAGTTTACTAGCTCGAGGGGCAGATACGCAGTATTTT. This sequence encodes CAISLLARGADTQYF.

This clone was recorded many times. The chain employs TRBV6-1 and TRBJ2-1, with D unresolved. The CDR3 has 12 residues. Germline V gene data show CDR1 as MNHNS and CDR2 as SASEGT. V lost 8 bases and J lost 4, with 9 bases in between. Here the CDR3 DNA reads TGTGCCAGCGGTACCACTTACAATGAGCAGTTCTTC. Translation gives CASGTTYNEQFF.

This clone was observed a handful of times. The J gene is TRBJ2-5, the V gene TRBV2, with D possibly TRBD2 on 6 matching bases. The germline V and J ends were trimmed by 11 bases and 5 bases, with 15 bases remaining between them. Germline V CDR1 and CDR2: SNHLY, FYNNEI. The CDR3 totals 12 residues. The chain's CDR3 is CACGWGRETQYF. The CDR3 DNA is TGTGCCTGCGGTTGGGGGAGGGAGACCCAGTACTTC.

This clone was detected a few times. CDR3 coding DNA: TGTGCCTGGTGGGGAGCTAGCGGAAGGCCCTACAATGAGCAGTTCTTC. It encodes CAWWGASGRPYNEQFF. The rearrangement uses TRBV30 and TRBJ2-1; 7 bases map to TRBD2. V lost 5 bases and J lost 2; bases outside the gene matches: 12. This CDR3 has 16 residues. The V gene's germline CDR1 is GTSNPN and CDR2 SVGIG (reference sequence). The full variable domain, in which reference TRBV30 and TRBJ2-1 provide the parts outside the CDR3, is SQTIHQWPATLVQPVGSPLSLECTVEGTSNPNLYWYRQAAGRGLQLLFYSVGIGQISSEVPQNLSASRPQDRQFILSSKKLLLSDSGFYLCAWWGASGRPYNEQFFGPGTRLTVL.

This chain uses TRBV7-2 with TRBJ2-1, with TRBD1 matching over 10 bases. This CDR3 comprises 15 residues. J gave up 8 bases and V 1 base, and 5 bases lay outside the gene matches. Germline V gene lookup returns CDR1 SGHTA and CDR2 FQGNSA. The CDR3 loop is CASSLGGQGVDEQFF. The CDR3 bases are TGTGCCAGCAGCTTAGGTGGACAGGGGGTAGATGAGCAGTTCTTC.

The chain links TRBV6-1 to TRBJ2-3, with D maybe TRBD1 (5 bases). The V end was cut by 3 bases, the J end by 1 base, with 11 bases between. This CDR3 has 15 amino acids. Germline lookup yields CDR1 MNHNS and CDR2 SASEGT. CDR3 residues: CASSDTGVGTDTQYF. For the CDR3, the DNA is TGTGCCAGCAGTGATACAGGTGTAGGCACAGATACGCAGTATTTT.

The chain has TRBV29-1 and TRBJ2-1; TRBD2 agrees at 14 bases. V shed 4 bases, J shed 7 bases, and the junction held 6 bases outside the gene matches. Germline CDR1 reads SQVTM; CDR2 reads ANQGSEA. The CDR3 length is 15 residues. CDR3 sequence (DNA): TGCAGCGTTGCCCTTGGGACTAGCGGGAGTAATGAGCAGTTCTTC. Its protein product is CSVALGTSGSNEQFF.

This clone has a handful of counts. The V and J genes are TRBV4-1 and TRBJ2-1; no clear D gene. Germline CDR1 is MGHRA and CDR2 is YSYEKL. This CDR3 has 17 amino acids. With 1 base removed from V and 1 base from J, the gap between germline ends came to 14 bases. The CDR3 loop is CASSQVNSRHSYNEQFF. The CDR3 nucleotides are TGCGCCAGCAGCCAAGTTAATTCGCGGCATTCCTACAATGAGCAGTTCTTC.